One sample yielded the 29 T cell receptor beta chains listed below, sequenced in a study of T cells in Graves' hyperthyroidism and ophthalmopathy. Amplification of TCR beta CDR3 regions used RNA as the template. During a first-round RT-PCR of the TCR CDR3, the HTBI primer set was used. TCRdb itself ran the multiplex PCR reads through MiXCR, one entry per CDR3 protein. The sample holds over 700,000 distinct CDR3 sequences, more than 30% seen once. The sequenced material came from blood. These receptors all stem from a young man with Graves' hyperthyroidism.

V is TRBV20-1 and J is TRBJ2-7; D is perhaps TRBD2 (5 bases). V was clipped by 2 bases and J by 2 bases, with 19 bases between them. The CDR3 length is 16 residues. CDR1 is DFQATT and CDR2 is SNEGSKA in the germline V gene (reference sequence). The CDR3 is CSARWKSGAGTYEQYF. CDR3 DNA sequence: TGCAGTGCTAGATGGAAGTCGGGCGCGGGTACCTACGAGCAGTACTTC.

This clonotype has only a few counts. This chain links TRBV20-1 with TRBJ2-5, with a tentative D call TRBD2 (6 bases). V lost 1 base and J lost 3, with 12 bases in between. The CDR3 sequence is 14 residues long. The germline gives CDR1 DFQATT, CDR2 SNEGSKA (reference sequence). Written as DNA, the CDR3 is TGCAGTGCTAGAGTTAAGTCGGGGGAAGAGACCCAGTACTTC. It is translated as CSARVKSGEETQYF.

The chain joins TRBV29-1 to TRBJ1-5, with no clear D. The CDR3 loop spans 11 amino acids. The germline V and J ends were trimmed by 8 bases and 7 bases, with 12 bases remaining between them. Germline CDR1 is SQVTM and CDR2 is ANQGSEA. CDR3 DNA sequence: TGCAGCTTAGACATCGGCCAGCCCCAGCATTTT. Amino acid sequence: CSLDIGQPQHF.

This clonotype was observed many times. The chain is built from TRBV2 and TRBJ1-5; unclear D gene. V was shortened by 3 bases and J by 3 bases, with 3 bases between the two germline ends. Looked up from germline, CDR1 is SNHLY and CDR2 is FYNNEI. The CDR3 extends over 12 amino acids. The CDR3 sequence: CASSDFNQPQHF. In DNA, the CDR3 is TGTGCCAGCAGTGACTTCAATCAGCCCCAGCATTTT.

In its sample, this clonotype was seen a few times. A read error is possible here, since a much larger clone lies one base away. V is TRBV7-6 and J is TRBJ1-4; TRBD1 might be the D (6 bases). Germline V gene sequence: CDR1 SGHVS, CDR2 FNYEAQ. V shed 6 bases and J shed 12 bases, with 14 bases lying between them. The CDR3 totals 12 residues. The CDR3 DNA reads TGTGCCAGCAGAGATCGGGACAACGAACTGTTTTTT. It codes for CASRDRDNELFF. The whole variable domain, remainder taken from reference TRBV7-6 and TRBJ1-4, is GAGVSQSPRYKVTKRGQDVALRCDPISGHVSLYWYRQALGQGPEFLTYFNYEAQQDKSGLPNDRFSAERPEGSISTLTIQRTEQRDSAMYRCASRDRDNELFFGSGTQLSVL.

The chain recombines TRBV2 with TRBJ2-2; no clear D. CDR3 length: 15 amino acids. The V end lost 0 bases, the J end lost 4 bases, and 9 bases lay between the germline ends. Germline CDR1 and CDR2: SNHLY and FYNNEI. CDR3 DNA sequence: TGTGCCAGCAGTGAAGCGCTTCGGCCCACCGGGGAGCTGTTTTTT. It translates to CASSEALRPTGELFF.

J is TRBJ2-5 and V is TRBV2, with D maybe TRBD2 (5 bases). Germline lookup yields CDR1 SNHLY and CDR2 FYNNEI. Trimming took off 5 bases at V and 4 bases at J, with 14 bases between the two ends. This CDR3 region has 14 residues. The CDR3 spells CASSLKSAGETQYF. Written as DNA, the CDR3 is TGTGCCAGCAGTCTAAAATCCGCGGGAGAGACCCAGTACTTC.

This clonotype came up many times. V is TRBV7-9 and J is TRBJ1-5; TRBD1 aligns across 7 bases. CDR3 length: 14 residues. The V gene end was trimmed by 1 base and the J gene end by 5 bases; junction bases not matched to a gene: 2. Germline V gene lookup returns CDR1 SEHNR and CDR2 FQNEAQ (reference sequence). CDR3 nucleotide sequence: TGTGCCAGCAGCTTAGGGACAGGTTATCAGCCCCAGCATTTT. This sequence encodes CASSLGTGYQPQHF.

In its sample, this clonotype was seen many times. The chain is built from TRBV20-1 and TRBJ2-7; D possibly uses TRBD1 or TRBD2 (5 bases each). CDR1 and CDR2 (germline): DFQATT, SNEGSKA (reference sequence). V gave up 6 bases and J gave up 3 bases, with 12 bases separating them. The length of the CDR3 is 12 residues. The CDR3 nucleotides read TGCAGTGCAGAGGGGAAATTCTACGAGCAGTACTTC. It yields the protein CSAEGKFYEQYF.

The chain links TRBV12-3 or TRBV12-4 to TRBJ2-5; possibly TRBD1 or TRBD2 for D (5 bases each). CDR3 length: 13 residues. Trimming took 6 bases from V and 5 from J, leaving 13 bases between them. Written as DNA, the CDR3 is TGTGCCAGCAGCCCGTTGGGGGTGGAGACCCAGTACTTC. Translation: CASSPLGVETQYF.

This clonotype appeared once. The chain links TRBV2 to TRBJ1-2; D is ambiguous. Germline lookup yields CDR1 SNHLY and CDR2 FYNNEI. This CDR3 contains 17 residues. Trimming left V 5 bases short and J 1 base short, with 20 bases between. Written as DNA, the CDR3 is TGTGCCAGCAGTTACGACGGGAAGGCAGCGGGTAACTATGGCTACACCTTC. This codes for CASSYDGKAAGNYGYTF.

The chain links TRBV19 to TRBJ2-1, with D hard to call. The CDR3 contains 14 residues. From germline, CDR1 is LNHDA and CDR2 SQIVND (reference sequence). V lost 6 bases, J lost 1 base, and 10 bases lay in between. The CDR3 region is CASSNARSYNEQFF. Here the CDR3 DNA reads TGTGCCAGTAGCAACGCTCGGTCCTACAATGAGCAGTTCTTC. The full variable domain, its missing parts supplied by reference TRBV19 and TRBJ2-1, is DGGITQSPKYLFRKEGQNVTLSCEQNLNHDAMYWYRQDPGQGLRLIYYSQIVNDFQKGDIAEGYSVSREKKESFPLTVTSAQKNPTAFYLCASSNARSYNEQFFGPGTRLTVL.

Notes on this clonotype: Germline is not matched at one junction end, which may reflect a read error. The chain has TRBV7-9 and TRBJ2-2; TRBD2 might be the D (6 bases). The CDR3 covers 15 residues. Germline assignment: CDR1 SEHNR and CDR2 FQNEAQ (reference sequence). The CDR3 nucleotides read TGCGCCAGCAGCCAAAGGGTAGCGGCGACCGGGGAGCTGTTTTTT. It translates to CASSQRVAATGELFF.

This clonotype has at least ten counts. The chain recombines TRBV2 with TRBJ2-7; 8 bases match TRBD1. V shed 4 bases, J shed 3 bases, and the junction held 5 bases outside the gene matches. This CDR3 region has 14 residues. CDR1 SNHLY and CDR2 FYNNEI come from the germline V gene. CDR3 sequence: CASSGGDRSYEQYF. DNA of the CDR3: TGTGCCAGCAGTGGAGGGGACAGGAGCTACGAGCAGTACTTC.

This clonotype was detected many times. The V and J genes are TRBV7-9 and TRBJ2-7; D is uncertain. Germline V lookup: CDR1 SEHNR, CDR2 FQNEAQ (reference sequence). The CDR3 has 9 amino acids. The ends were cut back, 11 bases at V and 7 bases at J, with 9 bases in the middle. CDR3: CAVLKEQYF. CDR3 nucleotide sequence: TGTGCCGTCTTGAAGGAGCAGTACTTC.

This clonotype was seen a handful of times. The gene calls are TRBV5-6 and TRBJ1-1; possibly TRBD1 for D (6 bases). The germline V gene encodes CDR1 SGHDT and CDR2 YYEEEE. The CDR3 is 13 residues long. Trimming cost V 6 bases and J 10 bases, with 19 bases left between them. The CDR3 bases are TGTGCCAGCAACCGCAGGGGTTCGGCCGGAGCTTTCTTT. Its translation: CASNRRGSAGAFF.

This clonotype was counted only a few times. The rearrangement uses TRBV13 and TRBJ2-7, with TRBD1 as a possible D gene (6 bases). The CDR3 has 12 residues. Germline V gene data show CDR1 as PRHDT and CDR2 as FYEKMQ (reference sequence). V lost 8 bases and J 6 bases, leaving 14 bases between the germline ends. As DNA, the CDR3 is TGTGCCAGCTCCCAGGGGATTTTCGAGCAGTACTTC. Protein product: CASSQGIFEQYF.

This clonotype has ten or more counts. This chain joins TRBV7-8 and TRBJ2-7; 7 nucleotides match TRBD1. Trimming removed 0 bases from V and 6 bases from J; junction bases left unmatched: 8. CDR3 length: 15 amino acids. Germline loops: CDR1 SGHVS, CDR2 FQNEAQ. CDR3 in amino acids: CASSLAGGLQSEQYF. The CDR3 coding sequence is TGTGCCAGCAGCTTAGCAGGGGGCCTTCAGTCCGAGCAGTACTTC.

This clonotype was seen ten or more times. The V and J genes are TRBV7-6 and TRBJ1-4; D perhaps matches TRBD1 (6 bases). This CDR3 region has 15 residues. Trimming left V 5 bases short and J 7 bases short, with 17 bases between. Germline loops: CDR1 SGHVS, CDR2 FNYEAQ. The CDR3 spells CASSPLGAEGEKLFF. The DNA for the CDR3 is TGTGCCAGCAGCCCCTTGGGGGCTGAGGGTGAAAAACTGTTTTTT.

This chain links TRBV5-6 with TRBJ2-5, with D perhaps matching TRBD1 (6 bases). V was cut by 4 bases and J by 2 bases, with 15 bases left in between. The CDR3 totals 15 residues. Germline-derived CDR1 and CDR2 are SGHDT and YYEEEE. The CDR3 DNA reads as TGTGCCAGCAGCGGGGGACAAGCGGAACAAGAGACCCAGTACTTC. Protein: CASSGGQAEQETQYF.

Concerning this clonotype itself: The conserved phenylalanine or tryptophan is not found at the CDR3 terminus, so this likely reflects a read error. The chain recombines TRBV15 with TRBJ2-5, with D unresolved. There are 14 residues in the CDR3. Trimming removed 1 base at V and 1 base at J, with 7 bases between. From germline, CDR1 is LNHNV and CDR2 YYDKDF (reference sequence). The chain's CDR3 is CATSRGRPQETQYL. In DNA form, the CDR3 reads TGTGCCACCAGCAGAGGGAGACCCCAAGAGACCCAGTACCTC.

This clonotype was observed many times. V usage is TRBV19 and J usage is TRBJ1-1; no definite D call. From germline, CDR1 is LNHDA and CDR2 SQIVND (reference sequence). Trimming left V 3 bases short and J 3 bases short, with 11 bases between. This CDR3 has 14 residues. CDR3 protein: CASSMDPDDTEAFF. For the CDR3, the DNA is TGTGCCAGTAGTATGGATCCCGACGACACTGAAGCTTTCTTT.

This clonotype has more than one count but fewer than ten. The chain is built from TRBV20-1 and TRBJ2-7; either TRBD1 or TRBD2 may fit D (5 bases each). Looked up from germline, CDR1 is DFQATT and CDR2 is SNEGSKA (reference sequence). CDR3 length: 11 amino acids. The germline V and J ends were trimmed by 7 bases and 2 bases, with 9 bases remaining between them. The CDR3, as DNA: TGCAGTGTTCGGGGCCCCTACGAGCAGTACTTC. Residues: CSVRGPYEQYF.

The table lists this clonotype with a count of one. The chain employs TRBV29-1 and TRBJ2-5; a possible D gene is TRBD2 (6 bases). Germline CDR1 SQVTM, CDR2 ANQGSEA. The germline V and J ends were trimmed by 8 bases and 1 base, with 11 bases remaining between them. CDR3 length equals 12 residues. This CDR3 is CSPDGGQETQYF. The CDR3 DNA is TGCAGCCCCGACGGGGGCCAAGAGACCCAGTACTTC.

Turning to this clonotype: A much larger clone is a single base away; this may be a read error. The chain couples TRBV20-1 to TRBJ1-1, with a possible D match to TRBD1 (6 bases). Germline CDR1 DFQATT, CDR2 SNEGSKA (reference sequence). The CDR3 is 13 residues long. V was cut by 6 bases and J by 8 bases, with 19 bases left in between. The CDR3: CSARGTARPEAFF. The CDR3 DNA sequence: TGCAGTGCGAGGGGGACTGCGCGTCCCGAAGCTTTCTTT.

The J gene is TRBJ2-5, the V gene TRBV12-3 or TRBV12-4, with D maybe TRBD1 (5 bases). This CDR3 has 14 residues. With 7 bases removed from V and 1 base from J, the gap between germline ends came to 13 bases. The CDR3 DNA sequence: TGTGCCAGCAACTGGGGCCTCTGCCAAGAGACCCAGTACTTC. Amino acids: CASNWGLCQETQYF.

In this sample, this clonotype turned up once. The chain couples TRBV2 to TRBJ2-5; 9 bases map to TRBD1. Germline CDR1 reads SNHLY; CDR2 reads FYNNEI. V dropped 0 bases and J dropped 5; count of bases not matched to a gene: 4. There are 15 residues in the CDR3. Here the CDR3 DNA reads TGTGCCAGCAGTGAAGCCGGGACAGGGTTGGAGACCCAGTACTTC. Translation gives CASSEAGTGLETQYF.

As to this clonotype: Since a much larger clone is just one base distant, this may be a read error. The final CDR3 position lacks the conserved phenylalanine or tryptophan, pointing to a likely read error. V is TRBV20-1 and J is TRBJ1-1; possibly TRBD1 for D (6 bases). V was trimmed by 6 bases and J by 5 bases, leaving 22 bases between them. The CDR3 contains 15 residues. Per germline, CDR1 DFQATT and CDR2 SNEGSKA (reference sequence). The CDR3 DNA sequence: TGCAGTGCCGCCTTATACAGGGTAATGGGGACTGAAGCTTTCTTA. It codes for CSAALYRVMGTEAFL.

Many counts were recorded for this clonotype. The chain recombines TRBV20-1 with TRBJ1-5; 9 nucleotides match TRBD1. The CDR3 contains 17 residues. CDR1 is DFQATT, CDR2 SNEGSKA, per germline (reference sequence). J lost 1 base, V lost 3 bases, and 10 bases had no gene match. The CDR3 coding sequence is TGCAGTGCTAGGGGTCCTCCGGGACAGGGAAGCAATCAGCCCCAGCATTTT. It yields the protein CSARGPPGQGSNQPQHF.